The 18 T cell receptor beta chains listed next were all sequenced from one sample in a study of T cells in Graves' hyperthyroidism and ophthalmopathy. Amplified TCR beta CDR3 regions derived from RNA transcripts. HTBI primers were the set used in a first-round RT-PCR of the TCR CDR3. Each CDR3 protein is one row after TCRdb ran MiXCR on the multiplex PCR reads. The sample has approximately 600,000 distinct CDR3 sequences, under 15% seen once. Input material: blood. Receptors were obtained from a woman aged 40 to 50 with Graves' ophthalmopathy.

This clonotype was detected ten times or more. V is TRBV6-5 and J is TRBJ1-1; no definite D call. This CDR3 contains 14 residues. The germline V gene encodes CDR1 MNHEY and CDR2 SVGAGI. Trimming stripped 2 bases from V and 4 bases from J, with 11 bases between. CDR3 coding DNA: TGTGCCAGCAGTTACGGCTCCGCGGGCACTGAAGCTTTCTTT. It codes for CASSYGSAGTEAFF.

This clonotype has a count of ten or more. The gene calls are TRBV15 and TRBJ2-4, with unresolved D. V shed 0 bases and J shed 9 bases, with 3 bases lying between them. Germline CDR1 and CDR2: LNHNV and YYDKDF (reference sequence). The CDR3 consists of 11 residues. CDR3 residues: CATSRETIQYF. CDR3 nucleotide sequence: TGTGCCACCAGCAGAGAGACCATTCAGTACTTC.

This clonotype was seen ten or more times. V usage is TRBV19 and J usage is TRBJ1-1; 9 bases align to TRBD1. V lost 7 bases to trimming and J lost 5 bases; unmatched junction nucleotides: 8. This CDR3 is 14 amino acids long. Germline-derived CDR1 and CDR2 are LNHDA and SQIVND (reference sequence). CDR3 sequence (DNA): TGTGCCAGTAAACTCACAGGGGGCCGGACTGAAGCTTTCTTT. Translation gives CASKLTGGRTEAFF.

In its sample, this clonotype was seen many times. The chain recombines TRBV28 with TRBJ1-1; 10 bases map to TRBD1. Germline lookup yields CDR1 MDHEN and CDR2 SYDVKM. This CDR3 region has 16 residues. The J segment lost 4 bases and the V segment lost 7 bases, leaving 12 bases of the junction unmatched. The DNA for the CDR3 is TGTGCCAGCAACGGTCCCGGGACAGGGGCGGGCACTGAAGCTTTCTTT. This codes for CASNGPGTGAGTEAFF.

There are many counts of this clonotype. The V call is TRBV6-5, the J call TRBJ2-4; D unclear. Trimming removed 0 bases from V and 9 bases from J, with 9 bases in between. This CDR3 has 13 amino acids. Germline CDR1 is MNHEY and CDR2 is SVGAGI. The chain's CDR3 is CASSYSGMTIQYF. The CDR3 DNA sequence: TGTGCCAGCAGTTACTCGGGGATGACCATTCAGTACTTC.

This clonotype was seen at least ten times. The J gene is TRBJ2-7, the V gene TRBV10-3, with D possibly being TRBD2 (6 bases). CDR3 length: 15 amino acids. V was pared by 6 bases and J by 1 base, with 16 bases between. Germline V lookup: CDR1 ENHRY, CDR2 SYGVKD. This chain's CDR3 is CAIRGTSPQSYEQYF. The CDR3 bases are TGTGCCATCAGGGGAACTAGCCCTCAGTCCTACGAGCAGTACTTC.

In this sample, this clonotype turned up many times. The gene calls are TRBV27 and TRBJ2-7, with 8 bases that match TRBD2. The CDR3 runs to 15 residues. Unmatched junction bases numbered 7, after V lost 6 bases and J lost 0 bases. From germline, CDR1 is MNHEY and CDR2 SMNVEV (reference sequence). The CDR3 loop reads CASRDRGGGSYEQYF. The CDR3 DNA follows: TGTGCCAGCAGGGATCGGGGGGGGGGCTCCTACGAGCAGTACTTC.

This clonotype was seen at least ten times. The chain joins TRBV28 to TRBJ2-7, with 8 positions matching TRBD1. Per germline, CDR1 MDHEN and CDR2 SYDVKM. With V trimmed by 9 bases and J by 0 bases, 7 bases remained unmatched. The CDR3 sequence is 14 residues long. The CDR3 reads CASQDRASSYEQYF. CDR3 bases: TGTGCCAGTCAGGACAGGGCGAGCTCCTACGAGCAGTACTTC.

The chain recombines TRBV30 with TRBJ2-7; possible D gene TRBD2, 5 bases. The CDR3 loop spans 14 amino acids. The germline V gene encodes CDR1 GTSNPN and CDR2 SVGIG (reference sequence). Trimming left V 0 bases short and J 1 base short, with 10 bases between. The CDR3 loop is CAWSVPRVSYEQYF. CDR3 DNA: TGTGCCTGGAGTGTACCGCGGGTGTCCTACGAGCAGTACTTC.

Many counts were recorded for this clonotype. The J gene is TRBJ2-7, the V gene TRBV27; 8 bases are a match to TRBD2. The CDR3 spans 15 residues. Germline values: CDR1 MNHEY, CDR2 SMNVEV (reference sequence). J lost 2 bases, V lost 2 bases, and 5 bases had no gene match. The CDR3 bases are TGTGCCAGCAGTTTAAGGGGGACTAGAACCTACGAGCAGTACTTC. Translated: CASSLRGTRTYEQYF.

There are many counts of this clonotype. This chain links TRBV28 with TRBJ1-2; D not resolved. This CDR3 region has 14 residues. The V end lost 5 bases, the J end lost 8 bases, and 18 bases lay between the germline ends. The germline V gene encodes CDR1 MDHEN and CDR2 SYDVKM. This CDR3 is CASSPPTAGHGYTF. CDR3 DNA: TGTGCCAGCAGTCCCCCCACGGCAGGCCACGGCTACACCTTC.

The chain links TRBV18 to TRBJ2-1; 14 bases align to TRBD2. Germline V gene lookup returns CDR1 KGHSH and CDR2 LQKENI. This CDR3 has 17 amino acids. V shed 0 bases and J 8 bases; nucleotides not matched to a gene: 6. The CDR3 spells CASSPPRGTSGSYEQFF. The CDR3 DNA is TGTGCCAGCTCACCACCGAGGGGGACTAGCGGGAGTTATGAGCAGTTCTTC.

V is TRBV10-3 and J is TRBJ1-2, with 9 bases aligning to TRBD1. The length of the CDR3 is 16 residues. Germline CDR1 and CDR2: ENHRY and SYGVKD. V shed 3 bases, J shed 4 bases, and the junction held 9 bases outside the gene matches. The CDR3 sequence is CAISDPRDRATYGYTF. The CDR3 nucleotides are TGTGCCATCAGTGACCCCCGGGACAGGGCTACCTATGGCTACACCTTC.

This clonotype was detected many times. The chain joins TRBV28 to TRBJ2-7, with 11 bases lining up with TRBD2. The CDR3 loop spans 15 amino acids. V dropped 6 bases and J dropped 5; count of bases not matched to a gene: 9. Germline lookup yields CDR1 MDHEN and CDR2 SYDVKM. For the CDR3, the DNA is TGTGCCAGCAGCCTCCCCCCGGGACTAGCGGACGAGCAGTACTTC. Translated, it gives CASSLPPGLADEQYF.

This clonotype was observed at least ten times. V is TRBV6-5 and J is TRBJ2-5; 10 bases line up with TRBD2. The CDR3 spans 15 residues. Germline lookup yields CDR1 MNHEY and CDR2 SVGAGI. The J segment lost 0 bases and the V segment lost 3 bases, leaving 1 base of the junction unmatched. CDR3 region: CASSYLAGDQETQYF. Here the CDR3 DNA reads TGTGCCAGCAGTTATCTAGCGGGAGACCAAGAGACCCAGTACTTC.

The rearrangement links TRBV12-3 or TRBV12-4 to TRBJ1-5; possibly TRBD1 for D (6 bases). V lost 5 bases and J lost 2, with 13 bases in between. The CDR3 is 15 residues long. This chain's CDR3 is CASSPGGPGNQPQHF. CDR3 nucleotide sequence: TGTGCCAGCAGTCCCGGGGGGCCCGGCAATCAGCCCCAGCATTTT.

This clonotype was observed many times. V is TRBV7-9 and J is TRBJ1-2; D not resolved. CDR3 length: 15 residues. V lost 1 base and J lost 0, with 9 bases in between. Looked up from germline, CDR1 is SEHNR and CDR2 is FQNEAQ (reference sequence). In DNA, the CDR3 is TGTGCCAGCAGCTTAGTGCCGGGTACTAACTATGGCTACACCTTC. The encoded protein is CASSLVPGTNYGYTF.

This clonotype was counted between two and nine times. This chain links TRBV11-1 with TRBJ2-5; 12 bases are a match to TRBD2. J was trimmed by 2 bases and V by 3 bases; bases with no gene match: 10. The germline V gene encodes CDR1 SGHAT and CDR2 FQDESV (reference sequence). This CDR3 has 18 amino acids. CDR3 loop: CASSLGLGTSGRQETQYF. The CDR3 nucleotides read TGTGCCAGCAGCTTGGGACTGGGGACTAGCGGGCGACAAGAGACCCAGTACTTC.